Sequencing of this TCR beta chain was carried out in a study of T cells in pancreatic ductal adenocarcinoma. With 9 bases clipped from V and 1 base from J, the junction kept 6 bases outside the gene matches. This CDR3 contains 13 residues. Germline V gene data show CDR1 as SGHRS and CDR2 as YFSETQ. Sequenced by immunoSEQ multiplex PCR; TCRdb stores in-frame clones only, minus some. This sample has about 9,400 clones, with 67% found just once. The selected patients with pancreatic ductal adenocarcinoma had surgery but no neoadjuvant therapy. The chain recombines TRBV5-1 with TRBJ1-1; TRBD1 matches at 7 bases. This clonotype was obtained from a human donor with pancreatic ductal adenocarcinoma. Sequencing was performed on pancreatic tumor tissue. Here the CDR3 reads CATSWDRNTEAFF. The DNA of the CDR3 is TGCGCCACCTCCTGGGACAGGAACACTGAAGCTTTCTTT.